Given below is one T cell receptor (beta chain) in context. Its cognate antigen is unknown. The sample originates from a study of cytomegalovirus exposure and HLA in healthy donors. Germline CDR1 is SGHTA and CDR2 is FQGTGA. The CDR3 loop spans 19 amino acids. Unmatched junction bases numbered 18, after V lost 2 bases and J lost 6 bases. This PCR relied on a set of 60 Vbeta primers and 13 Jbeta primers. TCRdb's table, derived via immunoSEQ multiplex PCR, lists solely in-frame clones and lacks some. The data contain about 240,000 clones, roughly 82% of them seen just once; the ten biggest clones take up around 5.4%. Overall study findings and caveats: Sequencing had likely introduced a cluster of highly shared sequence variants as an artifact. Researchers had no immune exposure information except CMV serostatus available. Analysis performed later showed TCR beta chains linked to HLA being more clonally expanded than equally common others.

The sequenced material came from PBMCs. The chain is built from TRBV7-3 and TRBJ2-1, with TRBD1 matching 8 bases. The source of this sequence is a woman aged 40 to 50 in good health and CMV-seropositive. The CDR3 protein is CASSLGYGNHPGQVNEQFF. CDR3 nucleotide sequence: TGTGCCAGCAGCTTAGGGTATGGGAATCATCCGGGACAGGTCAATGAGCAGTTCTTC.